Detailed here is one T cell receptor (beta chain). This record belongs to a study of blood T cell repertoires in COVID-19. Study context: COVID-19 samples collected from the United States, Italy and Spain covered acute and convalescent phases. PBMCs, B-cell-depleted T cells, or T cells provided the cDNA or gDNA that made up the material.

The junction had 9 bases not matched to a gene; V was cut back by 4 bases and J by 6 bases. Germline loops: CDR1 SGHNT, CDR2 YYREEE (reference sequence). The CDR3 loop spans 14 amino acids. In the original workflow: Using reference gene primer amplification, nucleated cell counts were estimated. The protocol was immunoSEQ multiplex PCR, while the TCRdb copy is restricted to in-frame clones and leaves out a portion. That table furnishes V, J and clone size, whereas the DNA furnished D and trimming. The table includes roughly 140,000 clones, roughly 85% detected once. The chain carries TRBV5-4 and TRBJ1-2; 7 bases align to TRBD1. The sequenced sample consisted of peripheral blood. The TCR was taken from a man in his forties or fifties with acute or convalescent COVID-19. CDR3 amino acids: CASSDQNRGDGYTF. The CDR3 DNA reads TGTGCCAGCAGCGACCAGAACAGGGGAGATGGCTACACCTTC. Full variable domain (remainder filled in from reference TRBV5-4 and TRBJ1-2): ETGVTQSPTHLIKTRGQQVTLRCSSQSGHNTVSWYQQALGQGPQFIFQYYREEENGRGNFPPRFSGLQFPNYSSELNVNALELDDSALYLCASSDQNRGDGYTFGSGTRLTVV.